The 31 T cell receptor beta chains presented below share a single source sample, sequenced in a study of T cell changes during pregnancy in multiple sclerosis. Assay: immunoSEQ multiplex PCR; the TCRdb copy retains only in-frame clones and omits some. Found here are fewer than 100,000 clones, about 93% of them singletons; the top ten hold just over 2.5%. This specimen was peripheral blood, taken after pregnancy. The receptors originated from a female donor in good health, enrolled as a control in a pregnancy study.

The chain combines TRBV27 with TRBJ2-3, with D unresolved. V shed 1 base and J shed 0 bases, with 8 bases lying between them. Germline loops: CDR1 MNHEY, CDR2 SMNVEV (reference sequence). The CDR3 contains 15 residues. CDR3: CASSLYKYSTDTQYF. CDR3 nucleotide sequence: TGTGCCAGCAGTTTATACAAGTATAGCACAGATACGCAGTATTTT.

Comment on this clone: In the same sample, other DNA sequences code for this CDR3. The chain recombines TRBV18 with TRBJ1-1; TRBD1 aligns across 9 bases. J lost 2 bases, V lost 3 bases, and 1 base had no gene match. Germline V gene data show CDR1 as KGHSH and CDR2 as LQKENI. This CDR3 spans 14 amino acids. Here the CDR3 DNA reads TGTGCCAGCTCACCGGACAGGGGTAACACTGAAGCTTTCTTT. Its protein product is CASSPDRGNTEAFF.

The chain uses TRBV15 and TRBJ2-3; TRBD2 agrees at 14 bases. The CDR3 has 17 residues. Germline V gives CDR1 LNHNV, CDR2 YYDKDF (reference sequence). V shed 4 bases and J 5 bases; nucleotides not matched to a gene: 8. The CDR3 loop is CATSTGTSGSGVDTQYF. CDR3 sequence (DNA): TGTGCCACCAGCACAGGGACTAGCGGGAGTGGCGTAGATACGCAGTATTTT.

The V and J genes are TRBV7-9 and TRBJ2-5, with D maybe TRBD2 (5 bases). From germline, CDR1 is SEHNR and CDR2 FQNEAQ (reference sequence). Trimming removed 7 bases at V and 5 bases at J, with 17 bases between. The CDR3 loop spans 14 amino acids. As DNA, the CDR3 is TGTGCCAGCACGCGGACGGGCCGAGGGGAGACCCAGTACTTC. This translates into CASTRTGRGETQYF.

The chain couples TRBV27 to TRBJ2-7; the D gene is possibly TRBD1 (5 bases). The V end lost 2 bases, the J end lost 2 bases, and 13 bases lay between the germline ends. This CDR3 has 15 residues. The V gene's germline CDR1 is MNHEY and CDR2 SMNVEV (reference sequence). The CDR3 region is CASSLRAQGPYEQYF. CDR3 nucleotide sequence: TGTGCCAGCAGTTTACGTGCCCAGGGCCCCTACGAGCAGTACTTC.

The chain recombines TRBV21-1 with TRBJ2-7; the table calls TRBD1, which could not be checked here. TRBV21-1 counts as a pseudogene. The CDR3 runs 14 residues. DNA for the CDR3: TGTGCCAGCAGCAATGTTGGGGGCCGATACGAGCAGTACTTC. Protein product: CASSNVGGRYEQYF.

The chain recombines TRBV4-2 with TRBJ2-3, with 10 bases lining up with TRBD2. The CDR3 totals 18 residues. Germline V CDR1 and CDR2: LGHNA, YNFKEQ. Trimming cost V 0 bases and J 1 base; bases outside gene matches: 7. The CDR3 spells CASSQDLIAGGRTDTQYF. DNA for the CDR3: TGTGCCAGCAGCCAAGATCTGATAGCGGGGGGTCGCACAGATACGCAGTATTTT.

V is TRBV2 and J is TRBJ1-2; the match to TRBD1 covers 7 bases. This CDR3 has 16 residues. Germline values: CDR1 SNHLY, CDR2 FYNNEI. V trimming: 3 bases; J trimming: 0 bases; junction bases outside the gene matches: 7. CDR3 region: CASSEGWTGSNYGYTF. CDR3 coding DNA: TGTGCCAGCAGTGAGGGGTGGACAGGATCTAACTATGGCTACACCTTC. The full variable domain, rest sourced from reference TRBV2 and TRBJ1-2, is EPEVTQTPSHQVTQMGQEVILRCVPISNHLYFYWYRQILGQKVEFLVSFYNNEISEKSEIFDDQFSVERPDGSNFTLKIRSTKLEDSAMYFCASSEGWTGSNYGYTFGSGTRLTVV.

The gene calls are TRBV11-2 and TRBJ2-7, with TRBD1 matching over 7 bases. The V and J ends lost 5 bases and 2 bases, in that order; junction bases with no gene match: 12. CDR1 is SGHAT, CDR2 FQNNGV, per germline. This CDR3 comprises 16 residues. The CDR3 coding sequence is TGTGCCAGCAGCCCTCTACGTCGGGACAGCACCTACGAGCAGTACTTC. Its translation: CASSPLRRDSTYEQYF.

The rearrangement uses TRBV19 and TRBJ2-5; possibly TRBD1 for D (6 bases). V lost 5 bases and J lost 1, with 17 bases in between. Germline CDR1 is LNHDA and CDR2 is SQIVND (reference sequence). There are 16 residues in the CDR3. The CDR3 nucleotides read TGTGCCAGTAGTCCTGGACACCAGGGGTCCCAAGAGACCCAGTACTTC. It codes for CASSPGHQGSQETQYF.

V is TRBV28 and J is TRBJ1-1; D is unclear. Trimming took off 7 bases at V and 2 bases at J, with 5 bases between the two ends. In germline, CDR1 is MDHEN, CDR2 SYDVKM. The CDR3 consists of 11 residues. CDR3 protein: CASKLNTEAFF. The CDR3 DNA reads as TGTGCCAGCAAGCTAAACACTGAAGCTTTCTTT.

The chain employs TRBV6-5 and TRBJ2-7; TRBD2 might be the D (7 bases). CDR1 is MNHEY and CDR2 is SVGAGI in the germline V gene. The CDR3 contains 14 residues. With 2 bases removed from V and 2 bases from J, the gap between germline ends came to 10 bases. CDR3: CASSYRGGPYEQYF. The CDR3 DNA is TGTGCCAGCAGTTACCGCGGGGGCCCCTACGAGCAGTACTTC.

The CDR3 DNA follows: TGCGCCAGCAGCCAAAAGACCAGGAACAGCAATCAGCCCCAGCATTTT. It codes for CASSQKTRNSNQPQHF. This chain links TRBV4-1 with TRBJ1-5; D unresolved. The V gene's germline CDR1 is MGHRA and CDR2 YSYEKL. The germline V and J ends were trimmed by 2 bases and 1 base, with 12 bases remaining between them. This CDR3 contains 16 residues.

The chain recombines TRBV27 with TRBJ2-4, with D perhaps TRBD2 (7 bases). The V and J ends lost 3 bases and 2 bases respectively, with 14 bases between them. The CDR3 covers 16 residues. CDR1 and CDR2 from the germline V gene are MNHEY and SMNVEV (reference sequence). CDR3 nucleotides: TGTGCCAGCAGTTTGGCGGGGGCGAAAACCAAAAACATTCAGTACTTC. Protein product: CASSLAGAKTKNIQYF.

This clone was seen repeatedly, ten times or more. CDR3: CASSTRPGTLGSTDTQYF. The DNA for the CDR3 is TGTGCCAGTAGTACGAGACCAGGCACACTAGGGAGCACAGATACGCAGTATTTT. The chain links TRBV19 to TRBJ2-3; D perhaps matches TRBD2 (5 bases). In germline, CDR1 is LNHDA, CDR2 SQIVND (reference sequence). The CDR3 loop spans 18 amino acids. Trimming stripped 4 bases from V and 0 bases from J, with 20 bases between.

The CDR3 loop is CASTKTGDYEQYF. CDR3 coding DNA: TGTGCCAGCACCAAAACAGGGGACTACGAGCAGTACTTC. The V gene is TRBV7-2, the J gene TRBJ2-7; 7 positions agree with TRBD1. The CDR3 loop spans 13 amino acids. The V and J ends lost 7 bases and 3 bases, in that order; junction bases with no gene match: 6. Germline CDR1 is SGHTA and CDR2 is FQGNSA.

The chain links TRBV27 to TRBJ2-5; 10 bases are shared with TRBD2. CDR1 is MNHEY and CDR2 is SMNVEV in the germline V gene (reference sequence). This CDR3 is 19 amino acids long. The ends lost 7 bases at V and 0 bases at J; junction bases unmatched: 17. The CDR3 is CASTPLGPSGGRYQETQYF. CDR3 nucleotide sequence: TGTGCCAGCACCCCCCTTGGGCCTAGCGGGGGCCGGTACCAAGAGACCCAGTACTTC.

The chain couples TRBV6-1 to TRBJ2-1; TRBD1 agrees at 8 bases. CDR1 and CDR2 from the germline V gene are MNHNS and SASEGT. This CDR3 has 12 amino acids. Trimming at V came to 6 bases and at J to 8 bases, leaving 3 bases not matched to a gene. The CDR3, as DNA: TGTGCCAGCAGCGGACAGGGCGATGAGCAGTTCTTC. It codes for CASSGQGDEQFF.

The CDR3 protein is CASRRQGMGEKLFF. CDR3 nucleotide sequence: TGCGCCAGCAGACGACAGGGTATGGGTGAAAAACTGTTTTTT. J is TRBJ1-4 and V is TRBV5-1, with 7 bases identical to TRBD1. Germline assignment: CDR1 SGHRS and CDR2 YFSETQ. The ends lost 5 bases at V and 7 bases at J; junction bases unmatched: 8. The CDR3 is 14 amino acids.

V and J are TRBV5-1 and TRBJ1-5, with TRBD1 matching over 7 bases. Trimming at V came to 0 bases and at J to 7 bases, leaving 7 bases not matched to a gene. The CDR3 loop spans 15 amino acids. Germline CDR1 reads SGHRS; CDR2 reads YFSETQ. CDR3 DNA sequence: TGCGCCAGCAGCTTGGAGACAGGGCAAGGACAGCCCCAGCATTTT. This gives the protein CASSLETGQGQPQHF.

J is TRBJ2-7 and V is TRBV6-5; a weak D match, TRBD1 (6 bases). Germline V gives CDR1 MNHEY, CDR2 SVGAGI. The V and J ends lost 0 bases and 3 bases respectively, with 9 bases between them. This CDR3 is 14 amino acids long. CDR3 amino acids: CASSYSQGIYEQYF. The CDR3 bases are TGTGCCAGCAGTTACTCACAGGGTATCTACGAGCAGTACTTC.

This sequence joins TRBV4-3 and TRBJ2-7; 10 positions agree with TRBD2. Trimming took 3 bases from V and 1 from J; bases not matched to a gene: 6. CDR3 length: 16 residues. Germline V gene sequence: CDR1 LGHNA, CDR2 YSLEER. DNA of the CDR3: TGCGCCAGCAGCCAGTACCTAGCGGGAGTATCCTACGAGCAGTACTTC. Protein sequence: CASSQYLAGVSYEQYF.

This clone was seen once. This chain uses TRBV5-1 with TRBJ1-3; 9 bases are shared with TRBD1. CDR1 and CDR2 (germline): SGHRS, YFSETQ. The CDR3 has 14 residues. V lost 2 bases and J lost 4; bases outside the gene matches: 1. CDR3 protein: CASSFGTGGNTIYF. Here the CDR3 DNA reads TGCGCCAGCAGCTTTGGGACAGGGGGAAACACCATATATTTT.

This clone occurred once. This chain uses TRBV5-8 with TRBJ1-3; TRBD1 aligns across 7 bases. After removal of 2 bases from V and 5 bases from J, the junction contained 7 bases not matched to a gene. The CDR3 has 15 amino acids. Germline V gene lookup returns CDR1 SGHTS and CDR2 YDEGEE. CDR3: CASSFKNRGRNTIYF. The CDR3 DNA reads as TGTGCCAGCAGCTTTAAAAACAGGGGAAGAAACACCATATATTTT.

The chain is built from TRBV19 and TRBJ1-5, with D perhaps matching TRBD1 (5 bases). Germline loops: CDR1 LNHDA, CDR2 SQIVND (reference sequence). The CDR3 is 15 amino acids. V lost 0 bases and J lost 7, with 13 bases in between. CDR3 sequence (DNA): TGTGCCAGTAGTATAGAGCACAGGTATTACCAGCCCCAGCATTTT. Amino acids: CASSIEHRYYQPQHF. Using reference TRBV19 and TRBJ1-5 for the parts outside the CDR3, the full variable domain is DGGITQSPKYLFRKEGQNVTLSCEQNLNHDAMYWYRQDPGQGLRLIYYSQIVNDFQKGDIAEGYSVSREKKESFPLTVTSAQKNPTAFYLCASSIEHRYYQPQHFGDGTRLSIL.

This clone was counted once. CDR3 sequence reads: CASGLDVGLQHF. CDR3 bases: TGTGCTAGTGGTTTGGACGTCGGGTTGCAGCATTTT. This chain connects TRBV12-5 to TRBJ1-5; D uncertain. Per the germline V gene, CDR1 is LGHNT and CDR2 is FRNRAP. This CDR3 contains 12 residues. The V end was cut by 1 base, the J end by 13 bases, with 11 bases between.

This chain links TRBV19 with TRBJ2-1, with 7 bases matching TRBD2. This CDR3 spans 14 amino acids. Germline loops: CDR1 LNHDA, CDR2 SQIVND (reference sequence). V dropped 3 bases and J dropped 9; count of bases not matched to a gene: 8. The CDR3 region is CASSMRRENIEQFF. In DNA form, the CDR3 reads TGTGCCAGTAGTATGCGGCGGGAGAACATTGAGCAGTTCTTC.

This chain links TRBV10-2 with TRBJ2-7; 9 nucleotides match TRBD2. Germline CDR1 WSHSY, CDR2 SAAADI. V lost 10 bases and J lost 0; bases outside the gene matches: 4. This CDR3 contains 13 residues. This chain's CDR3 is CATEAGGSYEQYF. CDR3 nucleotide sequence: TGCGCCACCGAAGCGGGGGGCTCCTACGAGCAGTACTTC.

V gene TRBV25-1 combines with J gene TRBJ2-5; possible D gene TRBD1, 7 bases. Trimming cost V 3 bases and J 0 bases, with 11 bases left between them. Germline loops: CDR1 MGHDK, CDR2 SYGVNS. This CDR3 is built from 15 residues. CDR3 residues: CASSETGRYQETQYF. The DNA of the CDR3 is TGTGCCAGCAGTGAGACAGGGAGGTACCAAGAGACCCAGTACTTC.

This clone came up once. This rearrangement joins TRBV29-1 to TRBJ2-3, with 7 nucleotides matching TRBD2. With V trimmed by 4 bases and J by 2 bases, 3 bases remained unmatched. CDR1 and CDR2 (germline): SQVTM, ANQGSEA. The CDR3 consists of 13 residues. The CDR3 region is CSVVRDYTDTQYF. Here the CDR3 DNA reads TGCAGCGTTGTCCGGGACTACACAGATACGCAGTATTTT.

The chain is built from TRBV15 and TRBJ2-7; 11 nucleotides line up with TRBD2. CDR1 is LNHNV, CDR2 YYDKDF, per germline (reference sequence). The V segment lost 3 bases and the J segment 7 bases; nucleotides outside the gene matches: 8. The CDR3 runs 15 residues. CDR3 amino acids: CATSSGSGRAGEQYF. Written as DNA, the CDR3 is TGTGCCACCAGCAGCGGTAGCGGGAGGGCCGGGGAGCAGTACTTC.